This T cell receptor (beta chain) was obtained from a study of T cells after yellow fever vaccination. Study at large: Preparation of fractions with low cell numbers was performed using SMART-Seq v4 Ultra Low Input.

V gave up 6 bases and J gave up 7 bases; unmatched junction bases: 10. The V gene's germline CDR1 is MNHNS and CDR2 SASEGT. The CDR3 totals 15 residues. For TCR, cDNA came from 5'RACE template switching, which added a universal primer site and UMIs. TCRdb ran MiXCR on the 5' RACE reads and lists one entry per CDR3 protein. The sample yields 450,000 to 550,000 distinct CDR3 sequences, 21% seen once. This clonotype was observed a few times. Specimen: PBMCs, collected 20 to 25 days after the first yellow fever vaccination. The source of this sequence is a man between 18 and 35 years old who received the YFV17D yellow fever vaccine. The rearrangement joins TRBV6-1 to TRBJ2-1, with 9 bases identical to TRBD1. The CDR3 spells CASRLTGTGSNEQFF. As DNA, the CDR3 is TGTGCCAGCAGGCTTACCGGGACAGGGTCGAATGAGCAGTTCTTC.